The 6 T cell receptor beta chains below all came from one sample that was sequenced in a study of blood T cell repertoires in COVID-19. Using immunoSEQ multiplex PCR, the repertoire was profiled, and TCRdb retains in-frame clones only, with some absent. The table has about 120,000 clones, 75% to 90% seen once. The specimen sequenced was peripheral blood. Receptor source: a man aged 35 to 55 with acute or convalescent COVID-19.

The chain combines TRBV6-1 with TRBJ2-2; 10 bases map to TRBD2. The V and J ends lost 3 bases and 2 bases, in that order; junction bases with no gene match: 6. CDR1 is MNHNS, CDR2 SASEGT, per germline. The CDR3 has 17 amino acids. Here the CDR3 reads CASSDTGTSDNTGELFF. Written as DNA, the CDR3 is TGTGCCAGCAGTGATACCGGGACTAGCGATAACACCGGGGAGCTGTTTTTT.

This clone appeared once. The chain employs TRBV4-3 and TRBJ2-7; D might be TRBD2 (7 bases). The CDR3 has 14 amino acids. The V and J ends lost 4 bases and 7 bases respectively, with 17 bases between them. The germline CDR1 and CDR2 sequences are LGHNA and YSLEER. The CDR3 is CASSPTYGGLEQYF. The CDR3 bases are TGCGCCAGCAGCCCTACTTACGGGGGGCTGGAGCAGTACTTC.

This clone was counted a single time. The chain uses TRBV5-4 and TRBJ2-7; 7 nucleotides align to TRBD1. Per germline, CDR1 SGHNT and CDR2 YYREEE (reference sequence). Losses at the gene ends were 5 bases for V and 4 bases for J; bases not matched to a gene: 9. The CDR3 has 14 residues. The CDR3 DNA is TGTGCCAGCAGAGAATCGGGACAGTTATACGAGCAGTACTTC. Protein sequence: CASRESGQLYEQYF.

The sample holds one count of this clone. The gene calls are TRBV19 and TRBJ1-1; tentative D call: TRBD1 (6 bases). The CDR3 runs 16 residues. From germline, CDR1 is LNHDA and CDR2 SQIVND (reference sequence). With 4 bases removed from V and 1 base from J, the gap between germline ends came to 16 bases. This CDR3 is CASSTLTWTANTEAFF. The CDR3 bases are TGTGCCAGTAGTACCCTGACTTGGACAGCGAACACTGAAGCTTTCTTT.

This chain's CDR3 is CSANGGYTDTQYF. CDR3 nucleotides: TGCAGCGCAAACGGCGGCTACACAGATACGCAGTATTTT. The chain combines TRBV29-1 with TRBJ2-3, with D uncertain. Trimming took off 7 bases at V and 2 bases at J, with 13 bases between the two ends. Germline assignment: CDR1 SQVTM and CDR2 ANQGSEA. The CDR3 extends over 13 amino acids.

This clone occurred once. The J gene is TRBJ1-4, the V gene TRBV11-2, with a tentative D call TRBD1 (6 bases). V dropped 5 bases and J dropped 8 bases, with 18 bases sitting between them. Per the germline V gene, CDR1 is SGHAT and CDR2 is FQNNGV. This CDR3 has 15 residues. The DNA of the CDR3 is TGTGCCAGCAGCCCCAGGGGAGGGCGAGAGGAAAAACTGTTTTTT. It specifies CASSPRGGREEKLFF. Variable domain in full (rest from reference TRBV11-2 and TRBJ1-4): EAGVAQSPRYKIIEKRQSVAFWCNPISGHATLYWYQQILGQGPKLLIQFQNNGVVDDSQLPKDRFSAERLKGVDSTLKIQPAKLEDSAVYLCASSPRGGREEKLFFGSGTQLSVL.